These 3 T cell receptor beta chains originate from one sample sequenced in a study of blood T cell repertoires in COVID-19. The repertoire was sequenced with immunoSEQ multiplex PCR; TCRdb's copy has only in-frame clones and lacks some. The repertoire holds a few hundred thousand clones, with around 90% as singletons. Input material: PBMCs or T cells enriched from blood (not recorded which). The receptors originated from a human donor in a cohort exposed to, infected with or recovered from COVID-19 (not recorded which). The donor label of this sample is uncertain.

The DNA of the CDR3 is TGTGCCAGCAGTGAAGGGCAGGGCAATCAGCCCCAGCATTTT. The encoded protein is CASSEGQGNQPQHF. The rearrangement joins TRBV25-1 to TRBJ1-5, with D hard to call. CDR1 MGHDK and CDR2 SYGVNS come from the germline V gene. Trimming took 2 bases from V and 2 from J, leaving 7 bases between them. This CDR3 region has 14 residues.

V gene TRBV7-9 combines with J gene TRBJ1-1; D is unresolved. Per the germline V gene, CDR1 is SEHNR and CDR2 is FQNEAQ (reference sequence). Trimming pared 6 bases from V and 8 bases from J, leaving 13 bases between. The CDR3 has 12 amino acids. CDR3 residues: CASRSTGGEAFF. As DNA, the CDR3 is TGTGCCAGCAGGAGTACGGGCGGGGAAGCTTTCTTT.

The V and J genes are TRBV5-6 and TRBJ1-1; perhaps TRBD1 as D (6 bases). The V and J ends lost 4 bases and 5 bases respectively, with 18 bases between them. The CDR3 consists of 15 residues. CDR1 and CDR2 (germline): SGHDT, YYEEEE. The CDR3 region is CASSLLQGRITEAFF. The CDR3 DNA sequence: TGTGCCAGCAGCCTTCTACAGGGTCGAATTACTGAAGCTTTCTTT. Full variable domain (rest looked up from reference TRBV5-6 and TRBJ1-1): DAGVTQSPTHLIKTRGQQVTLRCSPKSGHDTVSWYQQALGQGPQFIFQYYEEEERQRGNFPDRFSGHQFPNYSSELNVNALLLGDSALYLCASSLLQGRITEAFFGQGTRLTVV.